This is a list of T cell receptor beta chains from one sample in a study of T cell repertoires in cytomegalovirus infection. One entry per CDR3 protein results from TCRdb running MiXCR on the reads. The data contain about 34,000 distinct CDR3 sequences, about 52% of them singletons. No antigen is known for these receptors. Sample: CD8+ T cells from cultured PBMCs, taken from culture after CMV antigen stimulation. These receptors were taken from a human donor in good health (CMV status not recorded). Some clones in this sample may be carry-over from other donors' samples. CDR3s include the opening cysteine and the closing phenylalanine or tryptophan. Each record gives: J gene, D gene, V gene, clone size, CDR3 protein, CDR3 DNA. D genes are given only for firm matches. Size values are once, few and many counts, or a class for expanded clones, and some rows have none.

TRBJ2-1,-,TRBV7-8,few,CASSLNDEQFF,TGTGCCAGCAGCTTGAACGATGAGCAGTTCTTC
TRBJ1-5,-,TRBV18,-,CASSRGNSNQPQHF,TGTGCCAGCTCACGAGGAAATAGCAATCAGCCCCAGCATTTT
TRBJ2-1,TRBD1,TRBV4-3,-,CASSPIPSGDRYAGEQFF,TGCGCCAGCAGCCCGATCCCCTCGGGGGACAGGTACGCGGGTGAGCAGTTCTTC
TRBJ2-3,TRBD2,TRBV11-2,-,CASRKAKAGGPPDTQYF,TGTGCCAGCAGAAAAGCTAAAGCGGGAGGGCCCCCAGATACGCAGTATTTT
TRBJ2-2,-,TRBV4-2,-,CASSQDLGPGELFF,TGTGCCAGCAGCCAAGATCTGGGCCCCGGGGAGCTGTTTTTT
TRBJ1-1,-,TRBV10-3,-,CAISDNQRNTEAFF,TGTGCCATCAGTGACAACCAGCGGAACACTGAAGCTTTCTTT
TRBJ2-7,-,TRBV5-6,-,CASSSAYLDSSSYEQYF,TGTGCCAGCAGCTCAGCCTACCTGGACAGCAGCTCCTACGAGCAGTACTTC
TRBJ1-5,-,TRBV7-8,-,CASSLALRVTGQPQHF,TGTGCCAGCAGCTTAGCGCTCAGGGTAACTGGCCAGCCCCAGCATTTT
TRBJ2-1,-,TRBV7-3,-,CASSPAPGEGEQFF,TGTGCCAGCAGCCCAGCCCCAGGGGAGGGTGAGCAGTTCTTC
TRBJ1-2,TRBD1,TRBV20-1,few,CSARDREYYGYTF,TGCAGTGCTAGGGACAGGGAGTACTATGGCTACACCTTC
TRBJ2-6,-,TRBV15,-,CATSRAAGANVLTF,TGTGCCACCAGCCGGGCAGCTGGGGCCAACGTCCTGACTTTC
TRBJ2-2,-,TRBV10-2,-,CASSDLTGATGELFF,TGCGCCAGCAGTGATCTTACAGGAGCTACCGGGGAGCTGTTTTTT
TRBJ2-2,-,TRBV27,-,CASSLRTYTGELFF,TGTGCCAGCAGTTTAAGGACTTACACCGGGGAGCTGTTTTTT
TRBJ2-1,TRBD2,TRBV7-9,-,CASSFERGTSGRNEQFF,TGTGCCAGCAGCTTCGAGAGGGGGACTAGCGGGAGGAATGAGCAGTTCTTC
TRBJ2-7,TRBD2,TRBV7-2,-,CASSLGGTSSYEQYF,TGTGCCAGCAGCCTAGGGGGGACTAGCTCCTACGAGCAGTACTTC
TRBJ2-1,-,TRBV12-3/TRBV12-4,few,CASSLDRQVNEQFF,TGTGCCAGCAGTTTAGACAGGCAGGTTAATGAGCAGTTCTTC
TRBJ2-7,TRBD1,TRBV5-6,-,CASSMGGQGSSSYEQYF,TGTGCCAGCAGCATGGGGGGACAGGGCTCCAGCTCCTACGAGCAGTACTTC
TRBJ2-5,TRBD1,TRBV11-1,-,CASSRTTPEGALEFQYF,TGTGCCAGCAGTCGGACCACCCCAGAGGGGGCCCTTGAGTTCCAGTACTTC
TRBJ2-3,-,TRBV10-3,once,CAISTPGEGDTQYF,TGTGCCATCAGTACTCCAGGGGAAGGAGATACGCAGTATTTT
TRBJ1-1,-,TRBV5-5,-,CASSRGPATEAFF,TGTGCCAGCAGCCGAGGACCAGCGACTGAAGCTTTCTTT
TRBJ2-7,TRBD2,TRBV9,-,CASSPSGRPTHEQYF,TGTGCCAGCAGCCCTAGCGGGAGGCCCACCCACGAGCAGTACTTC
TRBJ2-7,-,TRBV2,few,CASFQGGGEQYF,TGTGCCAGCTTCCAGGGTGGCGGCGAGCAGTACTTC
TRBJ1-2,TRBD1,TRBV7-8,-,CASSVNGQGARMDYGYTF,TGTGCCAGCAGCGTCAATGGACAGGGGGCTAGGATGGACTATGGCTACACCTTC